Presented here are 5 T cell receptor beta chains from one specimen sequenced in a study of PD-1 blockade in classical Hodgkin lymphoma. TCRdb's table, derived via immunoSEQ multiplex PCR, lists solely in-frame clones and lacks some. The sample has 45,000 or so clones; about 90% are singletons. Every patient experienced relapse after autologous stem cell transplantation, and brentuximab vedotin exposure varied. Sequences were derived from peripheral blood mononuclear cells (PBMCs), sampled at baseline. The receptors stem from a human donor with classical Hodgkin lymphoma.

The chain has TRBV28 and TRBJ2-5, with D tentatively TRBD1 (6 bases). The CDR3 totals 14 residues. The germline gives CDR1 MDHEN, CDR2 SYDVKM. Between the trimmed V and J ends, which lost 4 bases and 2 bases, there was a span of 11 bases. DNA for the CDR3: TGTGCCAGCAGTTACCGGACAGTACAAGAGACCCAGTACTTC. Translation: CASSYRTVQETQYF.

This sequence joins TRBV27 and TRBJ1-5, with 9 nucleotides matching TRBD1. Germline V gives CDR1 MNHEY, CDR2 SMNVEV (reference sequence). Trimming cost V 5 bases and J 7 bases; bases outside gene matches: 6. The CDR3 is made up of 14 amino acids. This CDR3 reads CASSGTGGDQPQHF. Here the CDR3 DNA reads TGTGCCAGCAGTGGAACAGGGGGCGACCAGCCCCAGCATTTT.

The J gene is TRBJ1-1, the V gene TRBV5-1, with a weak D call TRBD1 (5 bases). Looked up from germline, CDR1 is SGHRS and CDR2 is YFSETQ. Trimming left V 1 base short and J 0 bases short, with 7 bases between. The CDR3 covers 14 residues. The DNA of the CDR3 is TGCGCCAGCAGCTTGTCGACAGTGAACACTGAAGCTTTCTTT. This sequence encodes CASSLSTVNTEAFF.

The V call is TRBV6-4, the J call TRBJ2-1, with no clear D. The CDR3 spans 16 residues. Trimming removed 0 bases at V and 0 bases at J, with 9 bases between. Germline values: CDR1 MRHNA, CDR2 SNTAGT. CDR3 sequence (DNA): TGTGCCAGCAGTGACTCGAAGGCGGCCTCCTACAATGAGCAGTTCTTC. Its translation: CASSDSKAASYNEQFF.

The chain uses TRBV19 and TRBJ2-7; 8 bases line up with TRBD2. This CDR3 is built from 14 residues. With V trimmed by 6 bases and J by 2 bases, 6 bases remained unmatched. Germline loops: CDR1 LNHDA, CDR2 SQIVND (reference sequence). The CDR3 nucleotides are TGTGCCAGTAGATCACTAGCGGACACCTACGAGCAGTACTTC. This codes for CASRSLADTYEQYF.